One and the same sample provided the 13 T cell receptor beta chains below, sequenced in a study of blood T cell repertoires in COVID-19 (dated by TCRdb to the early 2020s). The receptor library was made with the immunoSEQ multiplex PCR assay. In its TCRdb copy, this immuneACCESS table keeps in-frame sequences only and misses some clones. Where compared with another copy, unresolved V genes explain less than half of these, and the others have no known cause. In this sample the table shows under 60,000 clones, more than 85% of which occur a single time. Clones ranked in the top ten supply roughly 3.9% of the sample. Sequenced material: peripheral blood. Every receptor here comes from a man aged 45-65 years with acute or convalescent COVID-19.

The CDR3 reads CASSRERGRSYNEQFF. In DNA, the CDR3 is TGCGCCAGCAGCCGCGAGCGGGGACGCTCCTACAATGAGCAGTTCTTC. The rearrangement joins TRBV4-3 to TRBJ2-1; 7 positions agree with TRBD2. This CDR3 comprises 16 residues. V trimming: 4 bases; J trimming: 0 bases; junction bases outside the gene matches: 6. CDR1 is LGHNA and CDR2 is YSLEER in the germline V gene.

This chain uses TRBV24-1 with TRBJ2-1, with TRBD2 matching 7 bases. Per germline, CDR1 KGHDR and CDR2 SFDVKD. CDR3 length equals 16 residues. Germline trimming cut 3 bases from V and 4 bases from J; bases unmatched to any gene: 8. The CDR3 bases are TGTGCCACCAGTGATCCAGTAGCGGGCAATTACAATGAGCAGTTCTTC. Amino acids: CATSDPVAGNYNEQFF.

This chain links TRBV29-1 with TRBJ1-5; D is uncertain. V shed 5 bases and J shed 7 bases, with 15 bases lying between them. The germline CDR1 and CDR2 sequences are SQVTM and ANQGSEA. This CDR3 region has 13 residues. The DNA of the CDR3 is TGCAGCGTTTCCGACGGCCGCGGGCAGCCCCAGCATTTT. Translation: CSVSDGRGQPQHF. The full variable domain, with the rest looked up from reference TRBV29-1 and TRBJ1-5, is SAVISQKPSRDICQRGTSLTIQCQVDSQVTMMFWYRQQPGQSLTLIATANQGSEATYESGFVIDKFPISRPNLTFSTLTVSNMSPEDSSIYLCSVSDGRGQPQHFGDGTRLSIL.

The chain uses TRBV10-1 and TRBJ2-1; 9 nucleotides line up with TRBD1. There are 15 residues in the CDR3. CDR1 and CDR2 from the germline V gene are WNHNN and SYGVQD (reference sequence). V shed 1 base, J shed 3 bases, and the junction held 1 base outside the gene matches. CDR3 nucleotide sequence: TGCGCCAGCAGTGAGTGGGACAGGGACTACAATGAGCAGTTCTTC. It is translated as CASSEWDRDYNEQFF.

The genes are TRBV21-1 and TRBJ1-5; TRBD1 is taken as the D call from the table, unchecked against the DNA. TRBV21-1 is designated a pseudogene. The CDR3 contains 16 residues. CDR3 nucleotide sequence: TGTGCCAGCAGCATAGGGACAGAAAATAGCAATCAGCCCCAGCATTTT. Protein sequence: CASSIGTENSNQPQHF.

The genes are TRBV6-5 and TRBJ1-1; D call uncertain. Between the trimmed V and J ends, which lost 7 bases and 3 bases, there was a span of 6 bases. Per germline, CDR1 MNHEY and CDR2 SVGAGI. CDR3 length equals 11 residues. CDR3 bases: TGTGCCAGCAAGAGGGACACTGAAGCTTTCTTT. Translating gives CASKRDTEAFF.

The rearrangement uses TRBV27 and TRBJ2-1; 11 bases match TRBD2. J lost 0 bases, V lost 3 bases, and 7 bases had no gene match. The CDR3 totals 18 residues. Per germline, CDR1 MNHEY and CDR2 SMNVEV (reference sequence). DNA for the CDR3: TGTGCCAGCAGTTTCTTCAGTAGCGGGGGGGACTCCTACAATGAGCAGTTCTTC. The encoded protein is CASSFFSSGGDSYNEQFF.

The chain uses TRBV3-1 (or the pseudogene TRBV3-2) and TRBJ1-2; TRBD1 matches at 11 bases. J gave up 7 bases and V 3 bases, and 7 bases lay outside the gene matches. CDR1 LGHDT and CDR2 YNNKEL come from the germline V gene (reference sequence). This CDR3 spans 15 amino acids. For the CDR3, the DNA is TGTGCCAGCAGCCATGGACAGGGGGCAGGTGGTGGCTACACCTTC. Residues: CASSHGQGAGGGYTF.

This clone was found once. The J gene is TRBJ1-1, the V gene TRBV5-1, with 8 bases fitting TRBD1. V shed 0 bases and J 5 bases; nucleotides not matched to a gene: 3. CDR3 length: 14 amino acids. The germline gives CDR1 SGHRS, CDR2 YFSETQ. CDR3 in DNA: TGCGCCAGCAGCTTGGACAGGGGGAGAACTGAAGCTTTCTTT. Residues: CASSLDRGRTEAFF.

The J gene is TRBJ1-1, the V gene TRBV5-4, with no clear D. This CDR3 region has 14 residues. Trimming pared 0 bases from V and 2 bases from J, leaving 8 bases between. CDR1 is SGHNT and CDR2 is YYREEE in the germline V gene (reference sequence). Here the CDR3 DNA reads TGTGCCAGCAGCTTGGAGAACAGTAACACTGAAGCTTTCTTT. Its translation is CASSLENSNTEAFF. Filled out from reference TRBV5-4 and TRBJ1-1, the complete variable domain reads ETGVTQSPTHLIKTRGQQVTLRCSSQSGHNTVSWYQQALGQGPQFIFQYYREEENGRGNFPPRFSGLQFPNYSSELNVNALELDDSALYLCASSLENSNTEAFFGQGTRLTVV.

J is TRBJ1-6 and V is TRBV6-5; D may be TRBD1 (5 bases). This CDR3 comprises 15 residues. V shed 6 bases and J shed 9 bases, with 18 bases lying between them. Germline CDR1 reads MNHEY; CDR2 reads SVGAGI. The DNA for the CDR3 is TGTGCCAGCAGGACTGGGGGACTTGGTGGTTCACCCCTCCACTTT. This encodes CASRTGGLGGSPLHF.

The chain has TRBV6-5 and TRBJ1-2; TRBD1 matches 7 bases. V was clipped by 4 bases and J by 4 bases; unmatched bases: 6. From germline, CDR1 is MNHEY and CDR2 SVGAGI. The CDR3 loop spans 14 amino acids. CDR3 nucleotides: TGTGCCAGCAGTTGGGACAGCCAGCCCTATGGCTACACCTTC. As protein: CASSWDSQPYGYTF.

The count of this clone is one. The chain is built from TRBV20-1 and TRBJ1-2; perhaps TRBD1 as D (5 bases). The germline V gene has CDR1 DFQATT and CDR2 SNEGSKA (reference sequence). The CDR3 length is 18 residues. V dropped 3 bases and J dropped 6 bases, with 29 bases sitting between them. The CDR3 bases are TGCAGTGCTAGTAAGCCCGGACACTTAACCAACCGCGGAGATGGCTACACCTTC. This encodes CSASKPGHLTNRGDGYTF.